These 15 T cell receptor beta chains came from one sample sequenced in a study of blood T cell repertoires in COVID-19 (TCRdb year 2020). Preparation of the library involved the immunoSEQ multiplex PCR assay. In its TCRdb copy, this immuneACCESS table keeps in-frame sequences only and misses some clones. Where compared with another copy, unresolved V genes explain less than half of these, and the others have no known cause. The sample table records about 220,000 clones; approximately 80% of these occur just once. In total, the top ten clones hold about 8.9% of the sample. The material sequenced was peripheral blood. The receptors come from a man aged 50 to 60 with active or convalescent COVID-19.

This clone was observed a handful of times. The CDR3 loop is CASSRPTGSSGNTIYF. The CDR3 DNA follows: TGTGCCAGCAGTCGACCGACAGGGAGCTCTGGAAACACCATATATTTT. The V call is TRBV28, the J call TRBJ1-3; TRBD1 matches at 7 bases. This CDR3 has 16 amino acids. V trimming: 5 bases; J trimming: 0 bases; junction bases outside the gene matches: 7. Per germline, CDR1 MDHEN and CDR2 SYDVKM.

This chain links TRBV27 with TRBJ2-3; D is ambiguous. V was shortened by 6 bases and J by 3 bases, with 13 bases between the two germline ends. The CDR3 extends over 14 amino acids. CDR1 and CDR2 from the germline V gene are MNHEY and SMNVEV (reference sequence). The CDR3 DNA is TGTGCCAGCAGCCTACAGTCTTCTACAGATACGCAGTATTTT. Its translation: CASSLQSSTDTQYF.

The CDR3 is CASSRSSGGSGNTIYF. The CDR3 region has the DNA TGTGCCAGCAGCCGTTCCAGCGGGGGATCTGGAAACACCATATATTTT. The chain has TRBV11-2 and TRBJ1-3; D is perhaps TRBD1 (5 bases). From germline, CDR1 is SGHAT and CDR2 FQNNGV. V lost 5 bases, J lost 1 base, and 15 bases lay in between. The CDR3 runs 16 residues. The entire variable domain, with the rest obtained from reference TRBV11-2 and TRBJ1-3, is as follows: EAGVAQSPRYKIIEKRQSVAFWCNPISGHATLYWYQQILGQGPKLLIQFQNNGVVDDSQLPKDRFSAERLKGVDSTLKIQPAKLEDSAVYLCASSRSSGGSGNTIYFGEGSWLTVV.

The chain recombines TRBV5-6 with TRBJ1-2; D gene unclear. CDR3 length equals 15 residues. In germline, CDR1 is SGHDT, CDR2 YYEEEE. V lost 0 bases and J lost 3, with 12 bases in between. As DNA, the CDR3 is TGTGCCAGCAGCTTGGGCATTCTCGCGGACTATGGCTACACCTTC. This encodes CASSLGILADYGYTF.

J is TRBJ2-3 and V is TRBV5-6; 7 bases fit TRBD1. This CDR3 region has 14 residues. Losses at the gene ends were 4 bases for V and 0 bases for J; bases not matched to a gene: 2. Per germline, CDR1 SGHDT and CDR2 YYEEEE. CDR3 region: CASSRDSSTDTQYF. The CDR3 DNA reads TGTGCCAGCAGCCGGGACAGTAGCACAGATACGCAGTATTTT.

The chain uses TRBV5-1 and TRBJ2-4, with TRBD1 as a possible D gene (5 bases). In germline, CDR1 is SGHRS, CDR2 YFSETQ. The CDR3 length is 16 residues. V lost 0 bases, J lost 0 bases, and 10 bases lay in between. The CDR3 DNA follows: TGCGCCAGCAGCTTGGGGGGCCCTCTAGCCAAAAACATTCAGTACTTC. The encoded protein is CASSLGGPLAKNIQYF.

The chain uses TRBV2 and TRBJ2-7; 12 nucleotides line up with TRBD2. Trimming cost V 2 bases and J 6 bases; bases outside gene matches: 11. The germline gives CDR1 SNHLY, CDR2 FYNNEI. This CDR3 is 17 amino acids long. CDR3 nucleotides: TGTGCCAGCAGTGAATTCGCTAGCGGGAGGGCCTCTCTCGAGCAGTACTTC. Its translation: CASSEFASGRASLEQYF.

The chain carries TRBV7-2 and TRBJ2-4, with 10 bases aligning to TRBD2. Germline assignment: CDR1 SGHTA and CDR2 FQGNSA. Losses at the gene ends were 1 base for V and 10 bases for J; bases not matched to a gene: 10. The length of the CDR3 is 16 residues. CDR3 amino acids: CASSLERGGRGGIQYF. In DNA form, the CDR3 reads TGTGCCAGCAGCTTAGAGCGGGGGGGCCGGGGTGGTATTCAGTACTTC.

The CDR3 DNA sequence: TGTGCCAGCAGTTCCGGACTAGCGGGAGTCGGAGAGACCCAGTACTTC. Amino acid sequence: CASSSGLAGVGETQYF. V gene TRBV28 combines with J gene TRBJ2-5; TRBD2 agrees at 13 bases. The CDR3 sequence is 16 residues long. Unmatched junction bases numbered 6, after V lost 4 bases and J lost 4 bases. Germline lookup yields CDR1 MDHEN and CDR2 SYDVKM. The full variable domain, completed using reference TRBV28 and TRBJ2-5, is DVKVTQSSRYLVKRTGEKVFLECVQDMDHENMFWYRQDPGLGLRLIYFSYDVKMKEKGDIPEGYSVSREKKERFSLILESASTNQTSMYLCASSSGLAGVGETQYFGPGTRLLVL.

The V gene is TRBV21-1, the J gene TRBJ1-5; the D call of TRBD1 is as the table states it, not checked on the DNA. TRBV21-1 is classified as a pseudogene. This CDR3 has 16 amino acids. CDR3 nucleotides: TGTGCCAGCAGCAAAGAATGGGCAGGGTATTACCAGCCCCAGCATTTT. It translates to CASSKEWAGYYQPQHF.

CDR3 protein: CASRGSGAPGYTF. CDR3 nucleotides: TGTGCCAGCCGTGGTAGCGGGGCGCCCGGCTACACCTTC. This chain connects TRBV28 to TRBJ1-2, with D perhaps TRBD1 (5 bases). V lost 8 bases and J lost 8, with 18 bases in between. There are 13 residues in the CDR3. Germline CDR1 and CDR2: MDHEN and SYDVKM.

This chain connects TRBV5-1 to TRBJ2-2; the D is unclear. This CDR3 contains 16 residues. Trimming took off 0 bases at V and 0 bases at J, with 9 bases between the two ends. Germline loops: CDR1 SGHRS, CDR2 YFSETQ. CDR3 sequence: CASSLVAGSNTGELFF. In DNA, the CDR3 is TGCGCCAGCAGCTTGGTTGCAGGTTCGAACACCGGGGAGCTGTTTTTT.

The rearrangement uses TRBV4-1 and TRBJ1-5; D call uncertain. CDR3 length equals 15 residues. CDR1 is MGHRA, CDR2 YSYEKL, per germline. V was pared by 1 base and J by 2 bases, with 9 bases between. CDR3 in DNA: TGCGCCAGCAGCCAAGCGTGGGCCCGCAATCAGCCCCAGCATTTT. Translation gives CASSQAWARNQPQHF.

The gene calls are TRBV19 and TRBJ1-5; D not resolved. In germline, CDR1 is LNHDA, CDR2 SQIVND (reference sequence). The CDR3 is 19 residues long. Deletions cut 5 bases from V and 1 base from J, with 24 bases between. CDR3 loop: CASSLLPGRERYSNQPQHF. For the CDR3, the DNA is TGTGCCAGTAGTCTCCTCCCGGGCCGCGAGCGGTACAGCAATCAGCCCCAGCATTTT.

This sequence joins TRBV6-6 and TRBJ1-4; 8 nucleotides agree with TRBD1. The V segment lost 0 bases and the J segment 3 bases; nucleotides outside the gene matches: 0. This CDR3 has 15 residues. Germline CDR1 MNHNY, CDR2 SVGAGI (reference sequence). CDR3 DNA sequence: TGTGCCAGCAGTTACTCGGACAGGGCTAATGAAAAACTGTTTTTT. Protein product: CASSYSDRANEKLFF.